This is a list of T cell receptor beta chains from one sample in a study of blood T cell repertoires in COVID-19. Assay used: immunoSEQ multiplex PCR; TCRdb lists only in-frame clones, some missing. Of under 150,000 clones listed, about 86% are singletons. Sequenced material: peripheral blood. The receptors stem from a man older than 75 with active or convalescent COVID-19. CDR3s include the opening cysteine and the closing phenylalanine or tryptophan.

V,J,CDR3
TRBV5-1,TRBJ2-1,CASSLVPDTRSEQFF
TRBV5-1,TRBJ2-6,CASTTGAGSGANVLTF
TRBV7-9,TRBJ1-5,CASSYGGSNQPQHF
TRBV7-2,TRBJ1-1,CASSSGTGRTEAFF
TRBV2,TRBJ2-5,CASSEALQGSGEETQYF
TRBV2,TRBJ1-5,CASSSGLGNQPQHF
TRBV6-6,TRBJ2-7,CASQRSAGGTYEQYF
TRBV6-6,TRBJ2-1,CASSDGQVGEQFF
TRBV7-9,TRBJ1-2,CASSSTDYGYTF
TRBV6-5,TRBJ2-7,CASREIYYEQYF
TRBV9,TRBJ1-6,CASSVTGVYNSPLHF
TRBV28,TRBJ1-5,CASSLSGSNQPQHF
TRBV7-2,TRBJ1-5,CASSLGASNQPQHF
TRBV19,TRBJ1-4,CASSIGGGDNEKLFF
TRBV7-2,TRBJ2-5,CASSFGAAQETQYF
TRBV6-5,TRBJ1-2,CASRQDENYGYTF
TRBV29-1,TRBJ2-7,CSVDGDRFPYEQYF
TRBV5-1,TRBJ1-3,CASSSGQELISGNTIYF
TRBV5-6,TRBJ2-1,CASSLLALDYNEQFF
TRBV4-1,TRBJ2-7,CASSLKSVPGVSYEQYF
TRBV3-1/TRBV3-2,TRBJ2-5,CASSQVLQTQYF
TRBV5-6,TRBJ1-2,CASSLITGGLYGYTF
TRBV3-1/TRBV3-2,TRBJ1-5,CASSPFGGDQPQHF
TRBV30,TRBJ1-6,CAWSDGQSYNSPLHF
TRBV5-5,TRBJ2-3,CASSLWGLAGVSTDTQYF
TRBV28,TRBJ2-2,CASSLGHMNTGELFF
TRBV27,TRBJ2-3,CASSTRDSSTDTQYF
TRBV16,TRBJ2-7,CASSQADAYEQYF
TRBV10-3,TRBJ1-1,CAIRDSQNTEAFF
TRBV9,TRBJ1-6,CASSGQGHSPLHF
TRBV18,TRBJ1-6,CASSLAGQFYNSPLHF
TRBV5-1,TRBJ1-6,CASSLGVDSYNSPLHF
TRBV7-2,TRBJ2-7,CASSSGTSGGPPYEQYF
TRBV28,TRBJ1-2,CASSRGTEYGYTF
TRBV5-1,TRBJ1-1,CASSLKTGANTEAFF
TRBV5-5,TRBJ1-4,CASSLDGQLNEKLFF
TRBV12-3/TRBV12-4,TRBJ2-3,CASRRLGADTQYF
TRBV14,TRBJ2-6,CASSRTRAGANVLTF
TRBV7-6,TRBJ1-2,CASSLGTGDGYTF
TRBV5-1,TRBJ2-2,CASNVANTGELFF
TRBV27,TRBJ1-4,CASSIQGMANEKLFF
TRBV19,TRBJ1-6,CATSSNREYSPLHF
TRBV2,TRBJ1-4,CASSDGRVKEKLFF
TRBV3-1/TRBV3-2,TRBJ2-3,CASSQGLAGGTDTQYF
TRBV4-1,TRBJ2-3,CASSQGGQRGLTDTQYF
TRBV5-6,TRBJ2-1,CASSQTSGGASSYNEQFF
TRBV19,TRBJ1-2,CASSTPGRDYGYTF